These T cell receptor beta chains were read from a single sample in a study of Graves' ophthalmopathy and Graves' hyperthyroidism. TCRdb analysed the multiplex PCR reads with MiXCR anew, one entry per CDR3 protein. The sample lists around 670,000 distinct CDR3 sequences, 40% occurring once. The sequenced sample was peripheral blood. These receptors were taken from an adult man with Graves' ophthalmopathy. CDR3s include the opening cysteine and the closing phenylalanine or tryptophan. A D gene is named only where the DNA matches it firmly. Expanded clones are given a class, and other clones once, few, many or no size at all.

clone size	D gene	J gene	V gene	CDR3 DNA	CDR3 protein
many	-	TRBJ2-5	TRBV7-9	TGTGCCAGCAGCTTTATTGGAGAGACCCAGTACTTC	CASSFIGETQYF
-	-	TRBJ2-7	TRBV15	TGTGCCGCCAGCAGGTCCCCCCTCTACGAGCAGTACTTC	CAASRSPLYEQYF
-	-	TRBJ2-7	TRBV7-9	TGTGCCAGCAGCTTAGGGGCTGTAGAGCAGTACTTC	CASSLGAVEQYF
many	TRBD1	TRBJ2-5	TRBV7-9	TGTGCCAGCAGCGAGGGGGCACGGCAAGAGACCCAGTACTTC	CASSEGARQETQYF
few	-	TRBJ1-1	TRBV7-9	TGTGCCTGGAGTTCTCTTGTGAACACTGAAGCTTTCTTT	CAWSSLVNTEAFF
many	TRBD1	TRBJ1-3	TRBV7-3	TGTGCCAGCAGCTTGGCAGGGGGGTCTGGAAACACCATATATTTT	CASSLAGGSGNTIYF
-	TRBD1	TRBJ1-3	TRBV2	TGTGCCAGCAGCTCCGGGACAGGGGCGGAGGGAAACACCATATATTTT	CASSSGTGAEGNTIYF
few	TRBD1	TRBJ1-5	TRBV24-1	TGTGCCACCAGGGGGGGGACAGGGGATCAGCCCCAGCATTTT	CATRGGTGDQPQHF
-	-	TRBJ1-3	TRBV20-1	TGCAGTGCTAGACCCTATACTAAGAGCTCTGGAAACACCATATATTTT	CSARPYTKSSGNTIYF
few	-	TRBJ1-1	TRBV7-9	TGCGCCAGCGGGGAGCAGGTGAACACTGAAGCTTTCTTT	CASGEQVNTEAFF
-	TRBD2	TRBJ2-5	TRBV7-9	TGTGCCAGCACCTTCAAACAGAGACTAGCGGGGGGACGATTCCAAGAGACCCAGTACTTC	CASTFKQRLAGGRFQETQYF
-	-	TRBJ1-3	TRBV10-3	TGTGCCATCAGCGAACTAGCGGGGGGCTCTGGAAACACCATGTATTTT	CAISELAGGSGNTMYF
-	-	TRBJ1-1	TRBV20-1	TGCAGTGCTAGAGACCCGGCAGGGCCGAGCACTGAAGCTTTCTTT	CSARDPAGPSTEAFF
once	-	TRBJ1-1	TRBV29-1	TGTGCCTGTTCTAGGGGCGTGAACACTGAAGCTTTCTTT	CACSRGVNTEAFF
-	TRBD1	TRBJ2-2	TRBV7-9	TGTGCCAGCAGTTGGACAGGGGGCACCGGGGAGCTGTTTTTT	CASSWTGGTGELFF
few	-	TRBJ1-6	TRBV10-3	TGTGCCGCCAGGGGCTCCTATAATTCACCCCTCCACTTT	CAARGSYNSPLHF
few	TRBD2	TRBJ2-2	TRBV7-8	TGTGCCAGCAGCGCTGCGGGGGCGAACACCGGGGAGCTGTTTTTT	CASSAAGANTGELFF
few	TRBD2	TRBJ2-7	TRBV20-1	TGCAGTGCGGCCCCAGGACTAGCGGGCTACGAGCAGTACTTC	CSAAPGLAGYEQYF
many	TRBD2	TRBJ2-7	TRBV7-6	TGTGCCAGCAGCACTAGCGGGAGCAGCTACGAGCAGTACTTC	CASSTSGSSYEQYF
-	-	TRBJ2-2	TRBV25-1	TGTGCCAGCAGTGCTACGAGCACCGGGGAGCTGTTTTTT	CASSATSTGELFF
many	-	TRBJ2-5	TRBV7-9	TGTGCCAGCAGCTGGGGCTCGCTCGGAGAGACCCAGTACTTC	CASSWGSLGETQYF
many	-	TRBJ2-5	TRBV25-1	TGTGCCAGCAGTGATCGGACAGCCGTGTGGGAAGAGACCCAGTACTTC	CASSDRTAVWEETQYF
many	-	TRBJ2-5	TRBV20-1	TGCAGTCCCCAGGACCAGCTCCAAGAGACCCAGTACTTC	CSPQDQLQETQYF
-	-	TRBJ1-2	TRBV3-1	TGTGCCAGCAGCCAAGGGCAGTACTATGGCTACACCTTC	CASSQGQYYGYTF
once	TRBD1	TRBJ1-2	TRBV29-1	TGCAGCCCCGACAGGGGGCCGGGCTATGGCTACACCTTC	CSPDRGPGYGYTF
-	TRBD2	TRBJ2-5	TRBV2	TGTGCCAGCACTCCGGCCGGGACTAGCGGGAGGCAAGAGACCCAGTACTTC	CASTPAGTSGRQETQYF
-	TRBD1	TRBJ1-1	TRBV29-1	TGCAGCGCCAAGACGGACAGGTCGGCAGCTTTCTTT	CSAKTDRSAAFF